The sequence of this TCR beta chain was determined in a study of blood T cell repertoires in COVID-19. Background on the study: PBMCs, B-cell-depleted T cells, or T cells provided the cDNA or gDNA that made up the material.

Generated by immunoSEQ multiplex PCR, the TCRdb table keeps only in-frame clones and is missing some. The sample lists a few hundred thousand clones, 75% to 90% occurring once. Participants were aged roughly 18 to 100 years from approximately 23 US areas. Participant reports of clinical history set cohort assignment. Recovered status applied to Cohort 3 donors who had two consecutive negative PCRs. It also applied to those with clearance or with symptom resolution. The J segment lost 9 bases and the V segment lost 0 bases, leaving 10 bases of the junction unmatched. CDR1 and CDR2 from the germline V gene are LGHNA and YSLEER. There are 17 residues in the CDR3.

This sequence joins TRBV4-3 and TRBJ2-1; 11 bases are shared with TRBD2. Sequencing was performed on PBMCs or T cells enriched from blood (not recorded which). The clonotype was recovered from a woman in her thirties or forties who had recovered from COVID-19. CDR3 sequence: CASSQDGVAGGPGEQFF. CDR3 sequence (DNA): TGCGCCAGCAGCCAAGATGGGGTAGCGGGAGGGCCGGGTGAGCAGTTCTTC.